Listed below are T cell receptor beta chains from one sample, sequenced in a study of vaccination effects on CD4 cells after COVID-19. Produced via immunoSEQ multiplex PCR; TCRdb's table is partial and in-frame only. The sample has 50,000 to 75,000 clones, 81% seen once. For these receptors, no antigen is known. Source: CD4+ T cells from PBMCs cultured with HCoV-229E spike peptides, taken before COVID-19 vaccination. These receptors were collected from a human donor who received a COVID-19 vaccine. Both conserved end residues are part of each CDR3. D genes are given only for firm matches. Rows give clone size only sometimes, using once, few, many, or a class for an expanded clone.

V gene: TRBV6-5; clone size: NA; J gene: TRBJ1-1; D gene: NA; CDR3 protein: CASSYVRPPNTEAFF
V gene: TRBV7-2; clone size: NA; J gene: TRBJ1-5; D gene: NA; CDR3 protein: CASSLDPNQPQHF
V gene: TRBV27; clone size: NA; J gene: TRBJ2-6; D gene: NA; CDR3 protein: CASSLLVGSGANVLTF
V gene: TRBV18; clone size: NA; J gene: TRBJ2-5; D gene: NA; CDR3 protein: CASSPPRSTGAQYF
V gene: TRBV4-3; clone size: NA; J gene: TRBJ2-3; D gene: NA; CDR3 protein: CASSQIRDTRNLF
V gene: TRBV11-1; clone size: NA; J gene: TRBJ2-5; D gene: NA; CDR3 protein: CASSQALLETQYF
V gene: TRBV6-6; clone size: once; J gene: TRBJ2-3; D gene: TRBD1; CDR3 protein: CASRFSGGSTDTQYF
V gene: TRBV30; clone size: NA; J gene: TRBJ2-1; D gene: TRBD2; CDR3 protein: CAWSLERGGNEQFF
V gene: TRBV2; clone size: NA; J gene: TRBJ2-5; D gene: NA; CDR3 protein: CASRGHLQETQYF
V gene: TRBV5-4; clone size: NA; J gene: TRBJ1-2; D gene: NA; CDR3 protein: CASSGVVYRGLNYGYTF
V gene: TRBV6-6; clone size: few; J gene: TRBJ2-5; D gene: TRBD2; CDR3 protein: CASSRRVAGVQETQYF
V gene: TRBV3-1/TRBV3-2; clone size: NA; J gene: TRBJ1-2; D gene: NA; CDR3 protein: CASSQDISRSGPNYGYTF
V gene: TRBV5-1; clone size: NA; J gene: TRBJ2-5; D gene: NA; CDR3 protein: CASSQAQETQYF
V gene: TRBV29-1; clone size: NA; J gene: TRBJ1-1; D gene: TRBD1; CDR3 protein: CSVRQGRTEAFF
V gene: TRBV14; clone size: NA; J gene: TRBJ2-3; D gene: NA; CDR3 protein: CASSQDRGDTQYF
V gene: TRBV6-6; clone size: once; J gene: TRBJ1-3; D gene: TRBD1; CDR3 protein: CASSSRQGANTIYF
V gene: TRBV3-1/TRBV3-2; clone size: NA; J gene: TRBJ1-5; D gene: NA; CDR3 protein: CASSHGGFQPQHF
V gene: TRBV6-4; clone size: NA; J gene: TRBJ2-2; D gene: NA; CDR3 protein: CASSDSVYTGELFF
V gene: TRBV19; clone size: once; J gene: TRBJ1-1; D gene: NA; CDR3 protein: CASSRNTEAFF
V gene: TRBV4-1; clone size: NA; J gene: TRBJ2-1; D gene: TRBD2; CDR3 protein: CASSPRLAGANEQFF
V gene: TRBV6-5; clone size: NA; J gene: TRBJ1-3; D gene: TRBD1; CDR3 protein: CASSPGTGRNTIYF
V gene: TRBV28; clone size: NA; J gene: TRBJ2-5; D gene: NA; CDR3 protein: CASSSSGNPKETQYF
V gene: TRBV29-1; clone size: NA; J gene: TRBJ2-5; D gene: NA; CDR3 protein: CSLRISARETQYF
V gene: TRBV27; clone size: NA; J gene: TRBJ2-2; D gene: TRBD1; CDR3 protein: CASSLRRQGANTGELFF
V gene: TRBV4-3; clone size: NA; J gene: TRBJ2-3; D gene: TRBD1; CDR3 protein: CASSQEGTGRPYF
V gene: TRBV12-3/TRBV12-4; clone size: NA; J gene: TRBJ1-1; D gene: NA; CDR3 protein: CASTLGPGTEAFF
V gene: TRBV6-5; clone size: once; J gene: TRBJ1-6; D gene: TRBD1; CDR3 protein: CASSSDRGTYNSPLHF
V gene: TRBV18; clone size: NA; J gene: TRBJ1-2; D gene: NA; CDR3 protein: CASSPGASNYGYTF
V gene: TRBV11-2; clone size: NA; J gene: TRBJ2-5; D gene: NA; CDR3 protein: CASSLGRGAGQETQYF
V gene: TRBV5-5; clone size: few; J gene: TRBJ1-5; D gene: NA; CDR3 protein: CASSFLDQPQHF
V gene: TRBV5-1; clone size: NA; J gene: TRBJ2-3; D gene: TRBD1; CDR3 protein: CASSSRQGLRGKDTQYF
V gene: TRBV14; clone size: NA; J gene: TRBJ2-4; D gene: NA; CDR3 protein: CASSHSNIQYF
V gene: TRBV7-3; clone size: once; J gene: TRBJ2-1; D gene: TRBD2; CDR3 protein: CASSLGAPAGDIYNEQFF
V gene: TRBV6-2/TRBV6-3; clone size: NA; J gene: TRBJ1-1; D gene: NA; CDR3 protein: CASSYLGGTEAFF
V gene: TRBV5-1; clone size: NA; J gene: TRBJ2-3; D gene: NA; CDR3 protein: CASSLAPAAGDTQYF
V gene: TRBV15; clone size: NA; J gene: TRBJ2-5; D gene: NA; CDR3 protein: CATSRDGQLQETQYF
V gene: TRBV3-1/TRBV3-2; clone size: NA; J gene: TRBJ1-2; D gene: NA; CDR3 protein: CASRLQRGGYTF
V gene: TRBV7-3; clone size: NA; J gene: TRBJ2-1; D gene: NA; CDR3 protein: CASSLNTFLSTEYNEQFF
V gene: TRBV7-9; clone size: few; J gene: TRBJ1-2; D gene: NA; CDR3 protein: CASSLAMTGSGYTF
V gene: TRBV4-1; clone size: NA; J gene: TRBJ1-2; D gene: NA; CDR3 protein: CASSQTGTNYGYTF
V gene: TRBV5-1; clone size: NA; J gene: TRBJ2-3; D gene: NA; CDR3 protein: CASSFDVLFTDTQYF
V gene: TRBV7-2; clone size: few; J gene: TRBJ1-1; D gene: NA; CDR3 protein: CASSTRTRGAEAFF